This T cell receptor beta chain was identified in a study of blood T cell repertoires in COVID-19. Across the study: The study drew acute and convalescent COVID-19 samples from the United States, Italy and Spain. The cDNA or gDNA used as material had been derived from T cells, B-cell-depleted T cells, or PBMCs.

This clone was detected a few times. Under the authors' procedure: Researchers report that nucleated cell counts were estimated from reference gene primer amplification. Sequencing used immunoSEQ multiplex PCR; TCRdb keeps in-frame clones, though not all of them. V and J calls and clone size are as listed in that table; D and trimming were resolved from the DNA. The sample contains about 180,000 clones, 75% to 90% of which appear only once. The V end was cut by 5 bases, the J end by 12 bases, with 20 bases between. The germline V gene has CDR1 SGHTA and CDR2 FQGNSA. The CDR3 length is 14 residues. Sequencing was carried out using peripheral blood. This clonotype was sampled from a human donor with active or convalescent COVID-19. The donor label of this sample is uncertain. This chain connects TRBV7-2 to TRBJ2-1; TRBD2 is a possible D gene (6 bases). CDR3 DNA sequence: TGTGCCAGCAGCCCCTCATCCGGGGGTCATCCGCAGTTCTTC. This sequence encodes CASSPSSGGHPQFF.